This entry describes one TCR beta chain. Its antigen is unknown. Base qualities were left out, and no much larger clone turns up one base away. The sample comes from a study of T cell repertoires in cytomegalovirus infection (dated by TCRdb to about 2019). For context, the study as a whole: Alongside well-studied HLA-B-restricted epitopes, the peptide stimulations were aimed at recently identified HLA-C-restricted CMV epitopes, whose presentation resists viral immunomodulation. Donor HLA type was relevant to the analysis, because carriage of CMV infection together with the matching HLA type was indicated by public TCR beta signatures. What the study reported, not specific to this receptor: Carriers of CMV infection plus the relevant HLA type were discriminated by the cumulative frequency of public TCR beta family members in the study cohort and in an independent approximately 400-donor cohort. In the ex vivo response, HLA-C-restricted CMV-specific TCR beta clonotypes were dominant, and in two of eight donors the single most frequent clonotype came from this HLA-C-restricted group.

Sample treatment or condition, as interpreted from the label and publication: in vitro stimulation with specific CMV peptide epitopes to enrich CMV-specific T cells. TCRdb shows the sequencer as Illumina HiSeq 1500. TCRdb applied fastp at Q25 and MiXCR to the public reads, then kept only in-frame beta chains. Rows matching on CDR3 protein sequence are summarized as one entry with the most common DNA and genes. Across this sample there are about 500,000 distinct CDR3 sequences, with 33% seen only once. Roughly 15% of the sample is in the top ten clones. The starting material was cultured PBMCs, obtained from culture after CMV antigen stimulation. The source is a human donor in good health (CMV status not recorded). Some clones in this sample may be carry-over from other donors' samples.

The sequenced DNA: TGTGCCAGCAGCCTCAGGTCGACAGAGGAAGGCAATCAGCCCCAGCATTTT. Its amino acids are CASSLRSTEEGNQPQHF. The chain employs TRBV7-6 and TRBJ1-5, with TRBD1 as a weak D call on 5 bases. V and J are truncated by 5 bases and 2 bases respectively, leaving an intervening sequence of 19 bases. From its cysteine to its phenylalanine, the CDR3 spans 17 amino acids. The entry retains the CDR3 DNA only, 51 bases that are in frame from base 1. Looking up the germline V gene yields CDR1 SGHVS and CDR2 FNYEAQ.